Listed below are T cell receptor beta chains from one sample, sequenced in a study of response to subunit inactivated influenza vaccine. TCRdb re-derived calls from the RT-PCR reads in MiXCR, one entry per CDR3 protein. Of 750,000 to 850,000 distinct CDR3 sequences in the sample, 18% were seen once. This material consisted of PBMCs from blood, taken around 5 days after vaccination. The receptors originated from a middle-aged man who received an inactivated influenza vaccine. The CDR3 runs from the conserved cysteine through the conserved F or W. The order of the fields is J gene, clone size, V gene, D gene, CDR3 DNA, CDR3 protein. A D gene is named only where the DNA matches it firmly. Only some rows state a clone size, as once, few, many or a class for expanded clones.

J gene: TRBJ1-5; clone size: -; V gene: TRBV12-3/TRBV12-4; D gene: TRBD1; CDR3 DNA: TGTGCCAGCGCGGGACAGAGCAATCAGCCCCAGCATTTT; CDR3 protein: CASAGQSNQPQHF
J gene: TRBJ1-6; clone size: few; V gene: TRBV14; D gene: -; CDR3 DNA: TGTGCCAGCAGCTCCTACGCCGATTATAATTCACCCCTCCACTTT; CDR3 protein: CASSSYADYNSPLHF
J gene: TRBJ2-7; clone size: -; V gene: TRBV5-4; D gene: TRBD2; CDR3 DNA: TGTGCCAGCAGCTTGGATAGCGGGAGGGCCTACGAGCAGTACTTC; CDR3 protein: CASSLDSGRAYEQYF
J gene: TRBJ2-1; clone size: many; V gene: TRBV6-2/TRBV6-3; D gene: -; CDR3 DNA: TGTGCCAGCAGAATAACCCGGTCCTGGCCCTACAATGAGCAGTTCTTC; CDR3 protein: CASRITRSWPYNEQFF
J gene: TRBJ2-7; clone size: -; V gene: TRBV20-1; D gene: -; CDR3 DNA: TGCAGTGCTAGAGGAGTGCGCCGCGACGAACAGTACTTC; CDR3 protein: CSARGVRRDEQYF
J gene: TRBJ2-5; clone size: -; V gene: TRBV25-1; D gene: -; CDR3 DNA: TGTGCCAGCAGCCCCCGACCCCAAGGAGGGGAGACCCAGTACTTC; CDR3 protein: CASSPRPQGGETQYF
J gene: TRBJ2-7; clone size: -; V gene: TRBV19; D gene: -; CDR3 DNA: TGTGCTACATCTGGGGCCGGAGGATCCTACGAGCAGTACTTC; CDR3 protein: CATSGAGGSYEQYF
J gene: TRBJ2-1; clone size: -; V gene: TRBV5-4; D gene: -; CDR3 DNA: TGTGCCAGCAACCTAAACAATGAGCAGTTCTTC; CDR3 protein: CASNLNNEQFF
J gene: TRBJ1-6; clone size: -; V gene: TRBV10-3; D gene: TRBD1; CDR3 DNA: TGTGCCATCAGCTTGACAGGGGACAATTCACCCCTCCACTTT; CDR3 protein: CAISLTGDNSPLHF
J gene: TRBJ2-3; clone size: -; V gene: TRBV11-2; D gene: TRBD2; CDR3 DNA: TGTGCCAGCAGCTTACGGCACCTGTTGGGACTAGCGGGAGACACAGATACGCAGTATTTT; CDR3 protein: CASSLRHLLGLAGDTDTQYF
J gene: TRBJ2-4; clone size: -; V gene: TRBV7-9; D gene: TRBD1; CDR3 DNA: TGTGCCAGCAGCCCTTCGGACAGGGACATTCAGTACTTC; CDR3 protein: CASSPSDRDIQYF
J gene: TRBJ2-7; clone size: -; V gene: TRBV5-1; D gene: TRBD1; CDR3 DNA: TGCGCCAGCAGCTTATCCGGGACAGGGTACGAGCAGTACTTC; CDR3 protein: CASSLSGTGYEQYF
J gene: TRBJ2-1; clone size: -; V gene: TRBV25-1; D gene: -; CDR3 DNA: TGTGCCAGCAGTCCCCCCGGGGCTAGCGAGGACGAGCAGTTCTTC; CDR3 protein: CASSPPGASEDEQFF
J gene: TRBJ2-5; clone size: -; V gene: TRBV20-1; D gene: TRBD2; CDR3 DNA: TGCAGTGCTAGCTCGTTTCGAAGCGGGAGCCTACTATGGGAGACCCAGTACTTC; CDR3 protein: CSASSFRSGSLLWETQYF
J gene: TRBJ1-2; clone size: -; V gene: TRBV7-8; D gene: -; CDR3 DNA: TGTGCCAGCAGCACTAAACCGGCCCCCCTCGGTCATGGCTACACCTTC; CDR3 protein: CASSTKPAPLGHGYTF
J gene: TRBJ1-1; clone size: -; V gene: TRBV7-2; D gene: -; CDR3 DNA: TGTGCCAGCAGCGTGAACAGGGAAACTGAAGCTTTCTTT; CDR3 protein: CASSVNRETEAFF
J gene: TRBJ2-5; clone size: few; V gene: TRBV25-1; D gene: -; CDR3 DNA: TGTGCCAGCAGTGATCCCCCTTCGACAGGCCAAGAGACCCAGTACTTC; CDR3 protein: CASSDPPSTGQETQYF
J gene: TRBJ2-1; clone size: -; V gene: TRBV5-1; D gene: -; CDR3 DNA: TGCGCCAGCAGCTGGACGGAATACAATGAGCAGTTCTTC; CDR3 protein: CASSWTEYNEQFF
J gene: TRBJ2-7; clone size: -; V gene: TRBV7-6; D gene: -; CDR3 DNA: TGTGCCAGCAGCGGGTACCGGGACCGGGGGTTCGAGCAGTACTTC; CDR3 protein: CASSGYRDRGFEQYF
J gene: TRBJ2-1; clone size: few; V gene: TRBV7-3; D gene: TRBD2; CDR3 DNA: TGTGCCAGCAGCTTAACACCTAGCGGCTACAATGAGCAGTTCTTC; CDR3 protein: CASSLTPSGYNEQFF
J gene: TRBJ2-3; clone size: -; V gene: TRBV11-2; D gene: TRBD2; CDR3 DNA: TGTGCCAGCAGGCCGGGGACTAGCTACCGCACAGATACGCAGTATTTT; CDR3 protein: CASRPGTSYRTDTQYF
J gene: TRBJ2-2; clone size: few; V gene: TRBV20-1; D gene: TRBD2; CDR3 DNA: TGCAGTGCCAGGGCAAGCGGGAGGGCCTACCGGGAGCTGTTTTTT; CDR3 protein: CSARASGRAYRELFF
J gene: TRBJ2-1; clone size: -; V gene: TRBV12-3/TRBV12-4; D gene: TRBD2; CDR3 DNA: TGTGCCAGCAGCCCAAGGACTAGCGGAATCTACAATGAGCAGTTCTTC; CDR3 protein: CASSPRTSGIYNEQFF
J gene: TRBJ1-1; clone size: -; V gene: TRBV29-1; D gene: -; CDR3 DNA: TGCAGCGCACTCCGCATGAACACTGAAGCTTTCTTT; CDR3 protein: CSALRMNTEAFF
J gene: TRBJ1-1; clone size: -; V gene: TRBV20-1; D gene: -; CDR3 DNA: TGCAGTGCTACTCAGGGTGGCGGGGCCCTGTTCCGAGCTTTCTTT; CDR3 protein: CSATQGGGALFRAFF
J gene: TRBJ2-1; clone size: -; V gene: TRBV4-3; D gene: -; CDR3 DNA: TGCGCCAGCAGCCAAGATTACCTAGGGTCCTACAATGAGCAGTTCTTC; CDR3 protein: CASSQDYLGSYNEQFF
J gene: TRBJ2-7; clone size: many; V gene: TRBV7-8; D gene: -; CDR3 DNA: TGTGCCAGCAGCTTAGTGGTAGGGAAAAACTACGAGCAGTACTTC; CDR3 protein: CASSLVVGKNYEQYF
J gene: TRBJ1-1; clone size: few; V gene: TRBV18; D gene: -; CDR3 DNA: TGTGCCAGCTCACCACGGGTAGAAGTTGAAGCTTTCTTT; CDR3 protein: CASSPRVEVEAFF
J gene: TRBJ2-7; clone size: many; V gene: TRBV12-3/TRBV12-4; D gene: TRBD1; CDR3 DNA: TGTGCCACGGCAGGGGGTCCTACCTACGAGCAGTACTTC; CDR3 protein: CATAGGPTYEQYF
J gene: TRBJ1-3; clone size: -; V gene: TRBV12-3/TRBV12-4; D gene: -; CDR3 DNA: TGTGCCAGCAGTTTGCAGGGGAGGGGAAACACCATATATTTT; CDR3 protein: CASSLQGRGNTIYF
J gene: TRBJ2-5; clone size: -; V gene: TRBV7-9; D gene: -; CDR3 DNA: TGTGCCAGCAGCTTAATCTTAGATCCACATCGAGAGACCCAGTACTTC; CDR3 protein: CASSLILDPHRETQYF
J gene: TRBJ2-7; clone size: many; V gene: TRBV29-1; D gene: TRBD1; CDR3 DNA: TGCAGCGTGATACGGACAGGGCTCCTTACCTACGAGCAGTACTTC; CDR3 protein: CSVIRTGLLTYEQYF
J gene: TRBJ2-1; clone size: few; V gene: TRBV7-9; D gene: TRBD2; CDR3 DNA: TGTGCCAGCAGTTCTCCGGGACTAGCGGTATACAATGAGCAGTTCTTC; CDR3 protein: CASSSPGLAVYNEQFF
J gene: TRBJ2-1; clone size: -; V gene: TRBV20-1; D gene: TRBD2; CDR3 DNA: TGCAGTGCTAGACACCTAGCGGGAGGGCCGAACAATGAGCAGTTCTTC; CDR3 protein: CSARHLAGGPNNEQFF
J gene: TRBJ2-3; clone size: -; V gene: TRBV10-3; D gene: -; CDR3 DNA: TGTGCCATCAGTGAGTCTGGGGGCCCAGATACGCAGTATTTT; CDR3 protein: CAISESGGPDTQYF
J gene: TRBJ2-7; clone size: few; V gene: TRBV20-1; D gene: -; CDR3 DNA: TGCAGTGCCACCGGGACACCCGCCGGCTACGAGCAGTACTTC; CDR3 protein: CSATGTPAGYEQYF
J gene: TRBJ2-7; clone size: -; V gene: TRBV7-2; D gene: -; CDR3 DNA: TGTGCCAGCAGCTTAGTTGGACTCAACTCCTACGAGCAGTACTTC; CDR3 protein: CASSLVGLNSYEQYF
J gene: TRBJ1-5; clone size: many; V gene: TRBV12-3/TRBV12-4; D gene: -; CDR3 DNA: TGTGCCAGCAGCCGGACCGCCGGTTATCAGCCCCAGCATTTT; CDR3 protein: CASSRTAGYQPQHF
J gene: TRBJ2-5; clone size: few; V gene: TRBV6-2/TRBV6-3; D gene: TRBD2; CDR3 DNA: TGTGCCAGCAGCACAATAGCGGGAGGGGGAGAGACCCAGTACTTC; CDR3 protein: CASSTIAGGGETQYF
J gene: TRBJ2-7; clone size: few; V gene: TRBV7-2; D gene: TRBD1; CDR3 DNA: TGTGCCAGCAGCAAGCCGGGACAGGGTGAAGAGCAGTACTTC; CDR3 protein: CASSKPGQGEEQYF
J gene: TRBJ2-7; clone size: -; V gene: TRBV12-3/TRBV12-4; D gene: -; CDR3 DNA: TGTGCCAGCAGTATAGGGACGCCGGGCGAGCAGTACTTC; CDR3 protein: CASSIGTPGEQYF